This is a list of T cell receptor beta chains from one sample in a study of cytomegalovirus exposure and HLA in healthy donors. Assay used: immunoSEQ multiplex PCR; TCRdb lists only in-frame clones, some missing. The sample yields roughly 160,000 clones, over 80% seen once. The specimen was PBMCs. Receptors originate from a boy aged 2-15 years in good health and CMV-seronegative. CDR3s include the opening cysteine and the closing phenylalanine or tryptophan. Fields, in order: J gene, V gene, clone size, D gene, CDR3 protein, CDR3 DNA. D genes are given only for firm matches. Expanded clones get a size class; other rows say once, few or many, or leave the size out.

TRBJ1-1 | TRBV9 | . | TRBD1 | CASSVAGNRGGNTEAFF | TGTGCCAGCAGCGTAGCGGGGAACAGGGGAGGGAACACTGAAGCTTTCTTT
TRBJ2-3 | TRBV4-3 | . | TRBD2 | CASSQDRTSGGWDTQYF | TGCGCCAGCAGCCAAGATAGGACTAGCGGGGGGTGGGATACGCAGTATTTT
TRBJ1-3 | TRBV18 | . | . | CASSPRTGRGVSGNTIYF | TGTGCCAGCTCACCACGGACGGGACGCGGGGTCTCTGGAAACACCATATATTTT
TRBJ1-6 | TRBV6-1 | once | . | CASSENQGYNSPLHF | TGTGCCAGCAGTGAAAACCAGGGGTATAATTCACCCCTCCACTTT
TRBJ2-5 | TRBV19 | . | TRBD1 | CASSSTGGPWETQYF | TGTGCCAGTAGTAGCACAGGGGGACCTTGGGAGACCCAGTACTTC
TRBJ2-5 | TRBV25-1 | once | TRBD1 | CASSGQGWEVGTQYF | TGTGCCAGCAGTGGACAGGGGTGGGAGGTAGGGACCCAGTACTTC
TRBJ2-1 | TRBV6-5 | . | . | CASSSGPVLGGNEQFF | TGTGCCAGCAGTTCAGGACCCGTTCTGGGGGGAAATGAGCAGTTCTTC
TRBJ1-2 | TRBV6-9 | . | . | CARTGLDGYTF | TGTGCCAGAACAGGGCTCGATGGCTACACCTTC
TRBJ1-4 | TRBV6-1 | . | TRBD1 | CASSEGQGTNEKLFF | TGTGCCAGCAGTGAGGGACAGGGCACTAATGAAAAACTGTTTTTT
TRBJ1-1 | TRBV5-6 | few | . | CASSGRGLGITEAFF | TGTGCCAGCAGCGGCAGGGGTCTAGGAATCACTGAAGCTTTCTTT
TRBJ2-3 | TRBV2 | . | TRBD2 | CASSEAGGTDTQYF | TGTGCCAGCAGTGAGGCGGGGGGCACAGATACGCAGTATTTT
TRBJ1-1 | TRBV7-9 | once | . | CASSLGDLGRNPNTEAFF | TGTGCCAGCAGCTTAGGCGATCTAGGTAGAAACCCGAACACTGAAGCTTTCTTT
TRBJ1-2 | TRBV19 | . | . | CASSIPLGHDKNGYTF | TGTGCCAGTAGTATTCCCCTTGGACACGATAAGAACGGCTACACCTTC
TRBJ1-3 | TRBV15 | . | . | CATSRGTNSGNTIYF | TGTGCCACCAGCAGAGGCACTAACTCTGGAAACACCATATATTTT
TRBJ2-7 | TRBV29-1 | . | . | CSVSKPLRGGQYF | TGCAGCGTTTCCAAACCTCTCAGGGGCGGGCAGTACTTC
TRBJ2-1 | TRBV2 | . | TRBD2 | CASSTGTSGGSGQFF | TGTGCCAGCAGCACAGGGACTAGCGGGGGATCGGGGCAGTTCTTC
TRBJ2-5 | TRBV7-2 | once | TRBD1 | CASSLDRGRETQYF | TGTGCCAGCAGCCTCGACAGGGGGAGAGAGACCCAGTACTTC
TRBJ1-2 | TRBV7-2 | . | TRBD1 | CASSLGGQGYGYTF | TGTGCCAGCAGCTTAGGTGGACAGGGGTATGGCTACACCTTC
TRBJ2-3 | TRBV2 | . | . | CASRLDRLGDTQYF | TGTGCCAGCAGACTAGATCGGCTAGGAGATACGCAGTATTTT
TRBJ1-5 | TRBV19 | . | . | CASSMHRPTGVNQPQHF | TGTGCCAGTAGTATGCACCGGCCTACGGGGGTAAATCAGCCCCAGCATTTT
TRBJ1-5 | TRBV7-2 | once | . | CASSWRRDQPQHF | TGTGCCAGCAGCTGGAGGAGGGATCAGCCCCAGCATTTT
TRBJ1-2 | TRBV29-1 | . | . | CSVDQGSGTNYGYTF | TGCAGCGTTGACCAGGGGTCGGGGACTAACTATGGCTACACCTTC
TRBJ2-1 | TRBV4-3 | once | TRBD2 | CASSQDTREGYNEQFF | TGCGCCAGCAGCCAAGATACGAGGGAGGGGTACAATGAGCAGTTCTTC
TRBJ2-7 | TRBV5-1 | . | TRBD2 | CASSRSTSGRGSYEQYF | TGCGCCAGCAGCAGAAGCACTAGCGGGAGGGGATCCTACGAGCAGTACTTC
TRBJ2-1 | TRBV6-1 | . | . | CATGIWGNEQFF | TGTGCCACCGGGATCTGGGGTAATGAGCAGTTCTTC
TRBJ2-3 | TRBV6-5 | few | TRBD2 | CASSSGLAGGYTQYF | TGTGCCAGCAGTTCGGGACTAGCGGGAGGGTATACGCAGTATTTT
TRBJ2-7 | TRBV27 | . | . | CASSFGGYAYEQYF | TGTGCCAGCAGTTTTGGGGGGTACGCCTACGAGCAGTACTTC
TRBJ2-3 | TRBV30 | . | . | CAWSVPLYTSTDTQYF | TGTGCCTGGAGTGTACCTCTATATACTAGCACAGATACGCAGTATTTT
TRBJ2-1 | TRBV5-6 | . | TRBD1 | CASSLIAGGYNEQFF | TGTGCCAGCAGCTTGATTGCAGGGGGCTACAATGAGCAGTTCTTC
TRBJ2-6 | TRBV30 | . | TRBD1 | CAWSARLRDSSIAGANVLTF | TGTGCCTGGAGTGCCCGTCTCCGGGACAGTTCAATCGCTGGGGCCAACGTCCTGACTTTC
TRBJ1-1 | TRBV6-5 | . | . | CASSAYREMNTEAFF | TGTGCCAGCAGTGCCTACAGGGAAATGAACACTGAAGCTTTCTTT